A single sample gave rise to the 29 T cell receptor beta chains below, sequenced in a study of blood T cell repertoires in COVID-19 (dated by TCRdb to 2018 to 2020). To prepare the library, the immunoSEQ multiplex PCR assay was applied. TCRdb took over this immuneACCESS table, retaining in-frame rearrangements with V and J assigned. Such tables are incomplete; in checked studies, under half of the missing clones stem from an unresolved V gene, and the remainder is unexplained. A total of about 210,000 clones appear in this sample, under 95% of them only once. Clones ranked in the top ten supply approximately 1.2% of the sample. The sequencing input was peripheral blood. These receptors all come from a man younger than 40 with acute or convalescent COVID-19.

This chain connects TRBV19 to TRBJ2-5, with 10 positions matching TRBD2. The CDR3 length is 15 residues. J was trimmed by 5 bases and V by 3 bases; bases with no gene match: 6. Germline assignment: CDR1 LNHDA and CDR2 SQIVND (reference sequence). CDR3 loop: CASSMRLAGVETQYF. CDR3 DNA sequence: TGTGCCAGTAGTATGAGGCTAGCGGGAGTCGAGACCCAGTACTTC. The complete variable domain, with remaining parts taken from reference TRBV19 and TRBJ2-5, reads DGGITQSPKYLFRKEGQNVTLSCEQNLNHDAMYWYRQDPGQGLRLIYYSQIVNDFQKGDIAEGYSVSREKKESFPLTVTSAQKNPTAFYLCASSMRLAGVETQYFGPGTRLLVL.

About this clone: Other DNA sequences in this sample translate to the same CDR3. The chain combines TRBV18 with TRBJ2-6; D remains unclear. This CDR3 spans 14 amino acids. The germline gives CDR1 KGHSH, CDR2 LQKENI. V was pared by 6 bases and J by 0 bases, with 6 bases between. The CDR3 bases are TGTGCCAGCTCCCTTTCCTCTGGGGCCAACGTCCTGACTTTC. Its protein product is CASSLSSGANVLTF.

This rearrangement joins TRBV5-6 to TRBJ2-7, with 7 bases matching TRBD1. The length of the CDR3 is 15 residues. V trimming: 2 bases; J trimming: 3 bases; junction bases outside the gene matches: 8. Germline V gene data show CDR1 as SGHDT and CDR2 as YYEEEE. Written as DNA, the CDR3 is TGTGCCAGCAGCTTCTGGGACAGAAGAGGCTACGAGCAGTACTTC. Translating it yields CASSFWDRRGYEQYF.

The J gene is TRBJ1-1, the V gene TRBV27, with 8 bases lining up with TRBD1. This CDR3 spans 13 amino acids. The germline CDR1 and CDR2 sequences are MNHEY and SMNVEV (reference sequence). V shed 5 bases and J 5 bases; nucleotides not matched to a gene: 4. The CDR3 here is CASSVDRGTEAFF. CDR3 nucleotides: TGTGCCAGCAGTGTCGACAGGGGTACTGAAGCTTTCTTT.

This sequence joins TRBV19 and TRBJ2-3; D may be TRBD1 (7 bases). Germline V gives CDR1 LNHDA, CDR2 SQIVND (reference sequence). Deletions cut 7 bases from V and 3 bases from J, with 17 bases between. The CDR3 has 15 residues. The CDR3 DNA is TGTGCCAGTAAAGGCGGGTCAGGGGGGACAGATACGCAGTATTTT. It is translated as CASKGGSGGTDTQYF.

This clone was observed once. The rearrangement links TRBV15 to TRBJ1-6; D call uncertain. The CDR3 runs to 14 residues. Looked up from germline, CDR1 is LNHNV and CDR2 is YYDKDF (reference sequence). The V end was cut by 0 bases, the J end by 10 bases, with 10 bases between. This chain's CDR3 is CATSRDGSGSPLHF. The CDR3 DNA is TGTGCCACCAGCAGAGATGGGTCAGGATCACCCCTCCACTTT. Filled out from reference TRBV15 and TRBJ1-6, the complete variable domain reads DAMVIQNPRYQVTQFGKPVTLSCSQTLNHNVMYWYQQKSSQAPKLLFHYYDKDFNNEADTPDNFQSRRPNTSFCFLDIRSPGLGDTAMYLCATSRDGSGSPLHFGNGTRLTVT.

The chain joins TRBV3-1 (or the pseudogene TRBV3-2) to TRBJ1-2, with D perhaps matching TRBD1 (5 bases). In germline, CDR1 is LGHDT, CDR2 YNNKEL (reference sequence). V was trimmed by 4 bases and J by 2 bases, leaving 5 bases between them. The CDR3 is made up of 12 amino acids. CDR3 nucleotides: TGTGCCAGCAGCCGACAGAACTATGGCTACACCTTC. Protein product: CASSRQNYGYTF.

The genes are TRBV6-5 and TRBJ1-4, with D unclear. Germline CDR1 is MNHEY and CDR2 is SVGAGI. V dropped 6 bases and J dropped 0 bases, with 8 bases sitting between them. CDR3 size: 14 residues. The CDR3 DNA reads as TGTGCCAGCAGGAACAGTCCAACTAATGAAAAACTGTTTTTT. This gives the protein CASRNSPTNEKLFF.

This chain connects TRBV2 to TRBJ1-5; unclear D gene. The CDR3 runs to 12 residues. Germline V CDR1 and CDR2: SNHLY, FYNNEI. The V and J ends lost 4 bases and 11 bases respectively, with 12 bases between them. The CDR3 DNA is TGTGCCAGCAGTGGAGGTCCGCCAGCCCAGCATTTT. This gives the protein CASSGGPPAQHF.

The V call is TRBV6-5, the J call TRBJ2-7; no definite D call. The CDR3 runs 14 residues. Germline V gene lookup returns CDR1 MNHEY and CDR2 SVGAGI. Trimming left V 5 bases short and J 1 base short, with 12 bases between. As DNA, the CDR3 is TGTGCCAGCAGTCTGAGTCCAAATTCCTACGAGCAGTACTTC. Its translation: CASSLSPNSYEQYF.

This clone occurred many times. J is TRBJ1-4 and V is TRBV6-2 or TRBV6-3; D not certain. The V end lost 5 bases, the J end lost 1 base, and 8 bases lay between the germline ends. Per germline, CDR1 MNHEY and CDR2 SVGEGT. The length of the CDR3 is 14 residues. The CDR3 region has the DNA TGTGCCAGCAGTGGAGGACGAACTAATGAAAAACTGTTTTTT. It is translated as CASSGGRTNEKLFF.

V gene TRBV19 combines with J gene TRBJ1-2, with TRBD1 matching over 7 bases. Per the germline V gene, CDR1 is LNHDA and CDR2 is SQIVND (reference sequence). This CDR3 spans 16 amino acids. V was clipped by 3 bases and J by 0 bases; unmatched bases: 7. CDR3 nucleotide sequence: TGTGCCAGTAGTATGAACAAGGACAGGACTAACTATGGCTACACCTTC. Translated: CASSMNKDRTNYGYTF.

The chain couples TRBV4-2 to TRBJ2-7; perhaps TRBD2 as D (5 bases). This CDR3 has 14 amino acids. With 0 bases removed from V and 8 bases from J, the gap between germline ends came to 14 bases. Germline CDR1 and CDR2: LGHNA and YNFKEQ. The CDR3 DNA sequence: TGTGCCAGCAGCCAAGAAACGGAGGTAGGAAAGCAGTACTTC. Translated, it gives CASSQETEVGKQYF.

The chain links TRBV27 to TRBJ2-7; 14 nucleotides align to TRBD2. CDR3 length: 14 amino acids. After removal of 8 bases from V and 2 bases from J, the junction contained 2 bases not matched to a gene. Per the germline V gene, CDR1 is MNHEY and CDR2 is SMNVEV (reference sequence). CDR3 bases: TGTGCCAGCCGGACTAGCGGGGGGACCTACGAGCAGTACTTC. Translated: CASRTSGGTYEQYF.

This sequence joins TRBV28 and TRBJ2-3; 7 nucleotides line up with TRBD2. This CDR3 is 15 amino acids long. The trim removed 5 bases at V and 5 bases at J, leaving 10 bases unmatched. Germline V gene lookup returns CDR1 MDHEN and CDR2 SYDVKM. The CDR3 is CASSPHGGVIDTQYF. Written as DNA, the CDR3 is TGTGCCAGCAGTCCTCATGGGGGGGTGATAGATACGCAGTATTTT.

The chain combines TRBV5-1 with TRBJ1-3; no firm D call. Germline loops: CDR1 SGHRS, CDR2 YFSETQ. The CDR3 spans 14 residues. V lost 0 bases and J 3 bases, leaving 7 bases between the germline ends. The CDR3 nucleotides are TGCGCCAGCAGCTTGGCCGGGGATGGAAACACCATATATTTT. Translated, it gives CASSLAGDGNTIYF. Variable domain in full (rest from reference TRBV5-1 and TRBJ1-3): KAGVTQTPRYLIKTRGQQVTLSCSPISGHRSVSWYQQTPGQGLQFLFEYFSETQRNKGNFPGRFSGRQFSNSRSEMNVSTLELGDSALYLCASSLAGDGNTIYFGEGSWLTVV.

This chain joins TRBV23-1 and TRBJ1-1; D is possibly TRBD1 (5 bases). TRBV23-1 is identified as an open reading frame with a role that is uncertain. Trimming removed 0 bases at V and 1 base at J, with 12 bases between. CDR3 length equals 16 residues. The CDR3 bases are TGCGCCAGCAGTCAATCAAGCCGGCAGGGGAACACTGAAGCTTTCTTT. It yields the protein CASSQSSRQGNTEAFF.

The CDR3 coding sequence is TGCGCCAGCAGCTCGGGACAGACGAACACCGGGGAGCTGTTTTTT. This codes for CASSSGQTNTGELFF. The gene calls are TRBV5-1 and TRBJ2-2; TRBD1 matches at 7 bases. Germline assignment: CDR1 SGHRS and CDR2 YFSETQ. This CDR3 has 15 amino acids. Trimming at V came to 3 bases and at J to 0 bases, leaving 2 bases not matched to a gene.

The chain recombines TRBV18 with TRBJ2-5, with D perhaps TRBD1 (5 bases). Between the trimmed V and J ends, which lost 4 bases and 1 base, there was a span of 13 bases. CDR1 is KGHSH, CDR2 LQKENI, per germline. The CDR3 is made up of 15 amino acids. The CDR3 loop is CASSRQKDGQETQYF. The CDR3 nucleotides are TGTGCCAGCTCACGACAGAAGGATGGCCAAGAGACCCAGTACTTC.

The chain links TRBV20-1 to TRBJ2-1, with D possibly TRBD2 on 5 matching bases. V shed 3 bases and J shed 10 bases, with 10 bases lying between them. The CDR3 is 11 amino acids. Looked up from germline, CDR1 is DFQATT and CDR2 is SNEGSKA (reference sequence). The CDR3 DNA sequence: TGCAGTGCTAGGCGACTAAACGAGCAGTTCTTC. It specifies CSARRLNEQFF.

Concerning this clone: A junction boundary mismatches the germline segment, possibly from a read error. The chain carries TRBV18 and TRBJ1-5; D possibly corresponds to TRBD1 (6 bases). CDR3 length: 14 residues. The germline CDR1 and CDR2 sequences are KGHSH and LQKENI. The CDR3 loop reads CATSWGGRGQPQHF. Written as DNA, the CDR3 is TGTGCCACCTCATGGGGGGGCAGAGGGCAGCCCCAGCATTTT.

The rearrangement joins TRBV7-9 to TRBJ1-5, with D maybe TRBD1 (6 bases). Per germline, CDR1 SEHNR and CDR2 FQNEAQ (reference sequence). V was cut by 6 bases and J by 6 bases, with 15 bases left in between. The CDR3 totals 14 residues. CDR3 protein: CASSWGQAFQPQHF. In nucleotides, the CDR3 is TGTGCCAGCAGTTGGGGGCAAGCCTTTCAGCCCCAGCATTTT.

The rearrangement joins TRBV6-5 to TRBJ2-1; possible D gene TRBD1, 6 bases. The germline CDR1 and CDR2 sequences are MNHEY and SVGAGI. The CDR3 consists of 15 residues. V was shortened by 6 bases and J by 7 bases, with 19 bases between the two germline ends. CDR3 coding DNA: TGTGCCAGCAGCCCGAGGGCAGGGGAATCAAATGAGCAGTTCTTC. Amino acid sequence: CASSPRAGESNEQFF.

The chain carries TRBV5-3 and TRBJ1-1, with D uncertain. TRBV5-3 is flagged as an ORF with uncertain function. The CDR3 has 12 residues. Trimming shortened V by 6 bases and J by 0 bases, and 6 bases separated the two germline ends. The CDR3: CARKELNTEAFF. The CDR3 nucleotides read TGTGCCAGAAAGGAGTTGAACACTGAAGCTTTCTTT.

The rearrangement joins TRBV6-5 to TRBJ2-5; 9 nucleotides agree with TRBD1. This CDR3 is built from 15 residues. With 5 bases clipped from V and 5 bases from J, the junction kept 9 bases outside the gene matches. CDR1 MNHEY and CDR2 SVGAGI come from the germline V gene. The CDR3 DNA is TGTGCCAGCAGTACACGGGACAGGGTGGGTGAGACCCAGTACTTC. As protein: CASSTRDRVGETQYF.

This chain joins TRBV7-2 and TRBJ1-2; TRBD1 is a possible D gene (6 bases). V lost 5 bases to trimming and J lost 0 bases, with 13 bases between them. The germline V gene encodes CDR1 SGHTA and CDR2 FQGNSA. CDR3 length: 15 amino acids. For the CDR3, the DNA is TGTGCCAGCAGCATGGGGGACATTGCTAACTATGGCTACACCTTC. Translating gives CASSMGDIANYGYTF.

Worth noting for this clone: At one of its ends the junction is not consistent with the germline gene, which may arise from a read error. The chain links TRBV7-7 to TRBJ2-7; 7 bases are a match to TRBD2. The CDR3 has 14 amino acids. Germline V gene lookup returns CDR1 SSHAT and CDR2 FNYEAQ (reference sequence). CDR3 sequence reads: CASTPLAGAIEQYF. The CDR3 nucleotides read TGTGCTAGCACCCCCCTCGCGGGAGCGATCGAGCAGTACTTC.

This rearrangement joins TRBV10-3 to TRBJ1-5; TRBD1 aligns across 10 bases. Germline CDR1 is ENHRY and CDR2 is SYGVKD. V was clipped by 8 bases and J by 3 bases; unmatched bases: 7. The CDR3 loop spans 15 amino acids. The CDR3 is CAIRGTGEFNQPQHF. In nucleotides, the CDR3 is TGTGCCATCCGAGGGACAGGGGAGTTCAATCAGCCCCAGCATTTT.

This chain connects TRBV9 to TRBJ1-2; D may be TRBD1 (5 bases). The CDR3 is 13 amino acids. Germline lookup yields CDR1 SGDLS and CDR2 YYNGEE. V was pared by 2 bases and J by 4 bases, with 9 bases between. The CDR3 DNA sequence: TGTGCCAGCAGCGTGCAGGGAGGCTATGGCTACACCTTC. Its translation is CASSVQGGYGYTF.